The 14 T cell receptor beta chains below all came from one sample that was sequenced in a study of OX40 agonist ivuxolimab in advanced cancers. Profiled with immunoSEQ multiplex PCR; TCRdb holds only in-frame clones, not every one. The sample lists 70,000 to 95,000 clones, 90% to 95% seen once, with around 0.51% in the top ten. This specimen consisted of CD4+ or CD8+ T cells sorted from blood, obtained in a trial of the OX40 agonist ivuxolimab. Every receptor here comes from an adult with an advanced solid tumor such as melanoma, head and neck, liver or kidney cancer.

This rearrangement joins TRBV11-1 to TRBJ2-7; D unresolved. The germline gives CDR1 SGHAT, CDR2 FQDESV (reference sequence). V lost 9 bases and J lost 3, with 21 bases in between. This CDR3 is 15 amino acids long. In DNA, the CDR3 is TGTGCCAGTCGGCCAAAGGGTCGGCAGCTCTACGAGCAGTACTTC. This gives the protein CASRPKGRQLYEQYF.

V gene TRBV19 combines with J gene TRBJ1-2; D may be TRBD1 (6 bases). The CDR3 covers 15 residues. CDR1 LNHDA and CDR2 SQIVND come from the germline V gene (reference sequence). Between the trimmed V and J ends, which lost 4 bases and 3 bases, there was a span of 15 bases. The CDR3 here is CASSKYRENDYGYTF. In DNA form, the CDR3 reads TGTGCCAGTAGTAAATACAGGGAAAACGACTATGGCTACACCTTC.

The chain joins TRBV14 to TRBJ2-5; 8 bases are shared with TRBD2. This CDR3 is 15 amino acids long. Germline trimming cut 0 bases from V and 2 bases from J; bases unmatched to any gene: 2. Germline lookup yields CDR1 SGHDN and CDR2 FVKESK. CDR3 DNA sequence: TGTGCCAGCAGCCAAGATCCGGGAGGGCAAGAGACCCAGTACTTC. This encodes CASSQDPGGQETQYF.

The chain couples TRBV7-9 to TRBJ2-5, with D possibly TRBD2 on 6 matching bases. CDR3 size: 13 residues. Trimming cost V 5 bases and J 3 bases, with 10 bases left between them. Per the germline V gene, CDR1 is SEHNR and CDR2 is FQNEAQ (reference sequence). The CDR3 DNA is TGTGCCAGCAGCCCCACGGGGGAAGAGACCCAGTACTTC. As protein: CASSPTGEETQYF.

The V and J genes are TRBV7-9 and TRBJ2-5; TRBD1 or TRBD2 may be the D gene (5 bases each). This CDR3 region has 13 residues. Germline V lookup: CDR1 SEHNR, CDR2 FQNEAQ (reference sequence). Trimming removed 3 bases at V and 7 bases at J, with 12 bases between. Here the CDR3 DNA reads TGTGCCAGCAGCTTGGGACGGACCTGGACCCAGTACTTC. Protein: CASSLGRTWTQYF.

With regard to this clone: Other DNA sequences of this sample code for an identical CDR3. The V call is TRBV7-9, the J call TRBJ2-3; 9 nucleotides line up with TRBD2. The V gene end was trimmed by 1 base and the J gene end by 1 base; junction bases not matched to a gene: 0. The CDR3 has 15 amino acids. In germline, CDR1 is SEHNR, CDR2 FQNEAQ (reference sequence). The CDR3 sequence: CASSLGLAGTDTQYF. DNA for the CDR3: TGTGCCAGCAGCTTAGGACTAGCGGGCACAGATACGCAGTATTTT.

A single count supports this clone. This sequence joins TRBV5-1 and TRBJ1-1; weak D call: TRBD1 (6 bases). Germline-derived CDR1 and CDR2 are SGHRS and YFSETQ. Trimming stripped 4 bases from V and 2 bases from J, with 15 bases between. The CDR3 sequence is 15 residues long. CDR3 region: CASSPAGGSNTEAFF. For the CDR3, the DNA is TGCGCCAGCAGCCCGGCTGGGGGCTCCAACACTGAAGCTTTCTTT.

This chain connects TRBV30 to TRBJ2-7, with TRBD2 matching 14 bases. Germline V CDR1 and CDR2: GTSNPN, SVGIG (reference sequence). The ends lost 3 bases at V and 7 bases at J; junction bases unmatched: 5. This CDR3 has 14 residues. The CDR3 loop is CAWRGLAGASEQYF. The CDR3 nucleotides are TGTGCCTGGAGGGGACTAGCGGGGGCCTCGGAGCAGTACTTC.

J is TRBJ2-3 and V is TRBV30; 7 bases are a match to TRBD2. The CDR3 has 13 residues. Germline-derived CDR1 and CDR2 are GTSNPN and SVGIG (reference sequence). With V trimmed by 5 bases and J by 3 bases, 5 bases remained unmatched. The CDR3 region has the DNA TGTGCCTGGTTCCCCGGGGGGACAGATACGCAGTATTTT. Residues: CAWFPGGTDTQYF.

This chain's CDR3 is CASSHAGLAGISYNEQFF. The DNA for the CDR3 is TGTGCCAGCAGCCACGCGGGACTAGCGGGGATCTCCTACAATGAGCAGTTCTTC. The rearrangement joins TRBV6-4 to TRBJ2-1, with 13 bases lining up with TRBD2. This CDR3 region has 18 residues. Germline V gene lookup returns CDR1 MRHNA and CDR2 SNTAGT. V lost 6 bases to trimming and J lost 0 bases; unmatched junction nucleotides: 8.

The rearrangement joins TRBV7-9 to TRBJ2-4; perhaps TRBD2 as D (6 bases). The CDR3 is 13 amino acids. The germline CDR1 and CDR2 sequences are SEHNR and FQNEAQ (reference sequence). V was shortened by 1 base and J by 9 bases, with 10 bases between the two germline ends. CDR3 protein: CASSLGGEGIQYF. CDR3 coding DNA: TGTGCCAGCAGCTTAGGGGGGGAAGGCATTCAGTACTTC.

The chain joins TRBV5-1 to TRBJ2-1; D is uncertain. Germline lookup yields CDR1 SGHRS and CDR2 YFSETQ. Trimming stripped 0 bases from V and 8 bases from J, with 12 bases between. The CDR3 consists of 14 residues. Here the CDR3 DNA reads TGCGCCAGCAGCTTGGCCCGGATCTGGGATGAGCAGTTCTTC. This encodes CASSLARIWDEQFF.

The chain uses TRBV19 and TRBJ2-5; D might be TRBD1 or TRBD2, each matching 6 bases. Germline V CDR1 and CDR2: LNHDA, SQIVND (reference sequence). The CDR3 is 14 amino acids. Trimming removed 3 bases from V and 1 base from J, with 9 bases in between. As DNA, the CDR3 is TGTGCCAGTAGTATCGGAGGGGGCCAAGAGACCCAGTACTTC. The encoded protein is CASSIGGGQETQYF.

This chain connects TRBV7-9 to TRBJ1-1; D unclear. The CDR3 spans 15 residues. The germline V gene encodes CDR1 SEHNR and CDR2 FQNEAQ (reference sequence). Trimming left V 2 bases short and J 5 bases short, with 15 bases between. The CDR3 protein is CASSLSQRAATEAFF. CDR3 coding DNA: TGTGCCAGCAGCTTAAGTCAGAGGGCGGCGACTGAAGCTTTCTTT.